One and the same sample provided the 22 T cell receptor beta chains below, sequenced in a study of OX40 agonist ivuxolimab in advanced cancers. The protocol was immunoSEQ multiplex PCR, while the TCRdb copy is restricted to in-frame clones and leaves out a portion. This table holds roughly 56,000 clones, 79% found once. Sample: CD4+ or CD8+ T cells sorted from blood, taken in a trial of the OX40 agonist ivuxolimab. The source is an adult with an advanced solid tumor such as melanoma, head and neck, liver or kidney cancer.

This chain uses TRBV11-1 with TRBJ2-1; TRBD2 matches 11 bases. Per the germline V gene, CDR1 is SGHAT and CDR2 is FQDESV (reference sequence). The CDR3 consists of 14 residues. V shed 4 bases, J shed 10 bases, and the junction held 6 bases outside the gene matches. CDR3 sequence: CASSSLLAGGEQFF. The CDR3, as DNA: TGTGCCAGCAGCTCACTATTAGCGGGAGGGGAGCAGTTCTTC.

V gene TRBV7-2 combines with J gene TRBJ2-5; D ambiguous. V gave up 1 base and J gave up 1 base, with 4 bases separating them. CDR3 size: 13 residues. Germline V lookup: CDR1 SGHTA, CDR2 FQGNSA. The DNA of the CDR3 is TGTGCCAGCAGCTTAGTCAGCCAAGAGACCCAGTACTTC. It specifies CASSLVSQETQYF.

The genes are TRBV30 and TRBJ1-4, with D uncertain. This CDR3 spans 13 amino acids. Germline lookup yields CDR1 GTSNPN and CDR2 SVGIG (reference sequence). The V end was cut by 1 base, the J end by 5 bases, with 8 bases between. CDR3 DNA: TGTGCCTGGAGTGCGACGCCGAATGAAAAACTGTTTTTT. Translating gives CAWSATPNEKLFF.

With respect to this clone: Different DNA sequences within this sample yield the same CDR3. The chain combines TRBV7-3 with TRBJ2-2; D is possibly TRBD2 (6 bases). The CDR3 extends over 15 amino acids. Germline V gene data show CDR1 as SGHTA and CDR2 as FQGTGA. V was shortened by 5 bases and J by 4 bases, with 14 bases between the two germline ends. The CDR3 loop reads CASSLGGPGTGELFF. In DNA, the CDR3 is TGTGCCAGCAGCCTCGGAGGGCCGGGCACCGGGGAGCTGTTTTTT.

DNA for the CDR3: TGTACCAGCAGCTTTACGGGACATGCCTATGGCTACACCTTC. It is translated as CTSSFTGHAYGYTF. The chain recombines TRBV12-1 with TRBJ1-2; TRBD1 is the table's D call and was not checked against the DNA. TRBV12-1 is an annotated pseudogene. The CDR3 is made up of 14 amino acids.

The sample holds a few counts of this clone. The genes are TRBV11-3 and TRBJ2-7, with TRBD1 identical over 7 bases. With V trimmed by 5 bases and J by 0 bases, 7 bases remained unmatched. The CDR3 covers 15 residues. CDR1 and CDR2 from the germline V gene are SGHNT and YENEEA. The CDR3 region is CASSLGQASSYEQYF. Written as DNA, the CDR3 is TGTGCCAGCAGCCTCGGACAGGCGAGCTCCTACGAGCAGTACTTC.

The chain has TRBV13 and TRBJ1-2, with D possibly TRBD1 on 6 matching bases. Germline lookup yields CDR1 PRHDT and CDR2 FYEKMQ (reference sequence). V was clipped by 4 bases and J by 4 bases, with 16 bases between them. This CDR3 has 15 residues. The CDR3 DNA is TGTGCCAGCAGCTCTACGCCACAGGGATCCTATGGCTACACCTTC. Its protein is CASSSTPQGSYGYTF.

V gene TRBV11-1 combines with J gene TRBJ2-5; D is unresolved. The CDR3 spans 14 residues. Trimming took 5 bases from V and 1 from J, leaving 11 bases between them. CDR1 is SGHAT and CDR2 is FQDESV in the germline V gene (reference sequence). The CDR3 here is CASSPMRSQETQYF. For the CDR3, the DNA is TGTGCCAGCAGCCCGATGAGGAGCCAAGAGACCCAGTACTTC. The complete variable domain, with remaining parts taken from reference TRBV11-1 and TRBJ2-5, reads EAEVAQSPRYKITEKSQAVAFWCDPISGHATLYWYRQILGQGPELLVQFQDESVVDDSQLPKDRFSAERLKGVDSTLKIQPAELGDSAMYLCASSPMRSQETQYFGPGTRLLVL.

This chain uses TRBV28 with TRBJ2-1; 9 bases are shared with TRBD2. This CDR3 has 15 residues. The junction had 7 bases not matched to a gene; V was cut back by 2 bases and J by 8 bases. CDR1 and CDR2 from the germline V gene are MDHEN and SYDVKM. CDR3 bases: TGTGCCAGCAGTTTAGGCGGGAGGGTTTTGGATGAGCAGTTCTTC. Protein product: CASSLGGRVLDEQFF.

The chain couples TRBV11-2 to TRBJ2-5; 7 bases align to TRBD1. CDR3 length: 14 amino acids. Germline V gene sequence: CDR1 SGHAT, CDR2 FQNNGV. Trimming removed 3 bases from V and 0 bases from J; junction bases left unmatched: 1. CDR3 region: CASSFGQDQETQYF. CDR3 sequence (DNA): TGTGCCAGCAGCTTTGGACAGGACCAAGAGACCCAGTACTTC.

The gene calls are TRBV28 and TRBJ2-7; D possibly corresponds to TRBD2 (5 bases). V was pared by 7 bases and J by 2 bases, with 21 bases between. Germline-derived CDR1 and CDR2 are MDHEN and SYDVKM. The CDR3 contains 16 residues. CDR3 sequence: CASTPTKGVFPYEQYF. CDR3 DNA sequence: TGTGCCAGCACCCCGACAAAGGGAGTGTTTCCCTACGAGCAGTACTTC.

The genes are TRBV15 and TRBJ1-4; no firm D call. CDR3 length: 16 residues. The V end was cut by 0 bases, the J end by 8 bases, with 16 bases between. The germline CDR1 and CDR2 sequences are LNHNV and YYDKDF (reference sequence). The CDR3 loop is CATSRDPLGNDEKLFF. DNA for the CDR3: TGTGCCACCAGCAGAGATCCGTTAGGTAACGACGAAAAACTGTTTTTT.

In its sample, this clone was seen once. The CDR3 nucleotides are TGTGCCAGCAGACTCCTACAGGGAAACACCATATATTTT. Protein sequence: CASRLLQGNTIYF. The chain employs TRBV6-1 and TRBJ1-3; D not resolved. This CDR3 spans 13 amino acids. V lost 6 bases, J lost 4 bases, and 10 bases lay in between. The germline gives CDR1 MNHNS, CDR2 SASEGT.

This clone occurred once. This chain uses TRBV11-3 with TRBJ1-6; 8 bases line up with TRBD1. The CDR3 totals 13 residues. J lost 8 bases, V lost 6 bases, and 3 bases had no gene match. CDR1 is SGHNT, CDR2 YENEEA, per germline. CDR3 bases: TGTGCCAGCAGAGGACAGGGTGATTCACCCCTCCACTTT. Protein product: CASRGQGDSPLHF.

The rearrangement uses TRBV5-4 and TRBJ2-7, with D possibly TRBD1 on 5 matching bases. The CDR3 runs 14 residues. CDR1 and CDR2 (germline): SGHNT, YYREEE (reference sequence). V was pared by 0 bases and J by 4 bases, with 11 bases between. CDR3 region: CASSLADRPYEQYF. The CDR3 coding sequence is TGTGCCAGCAGCTTGGCAGACAGACCATACGAGCAGTACTTC.

The table lists this clone with a few counts. The rearrangement uses TRBV2 and TRBJ1-4; 8 bases are a match to TRBD1. CDR1 is SNHLY, CDR2 FYNNEI, per germline. After removal of 3 bases from V and 2 bases from J, the junction contained 2 bases not matched to a gene. The CDR3 totals 15 residues. The CDR3 region is CASSETGVTNEKLFF. The CDR3 DNA follows: TGTGCCAGCAGTGAGACAGGGGTGACTAATGAAAAACTGTTTTTT. The variable domain in full, with the rest retrieved from reference TRBV2 and TRBJ1-4, is EPEVTQTPSHQVTQMGQEVILRCVPISNHLYFYWYRQILGQKVEFLVSFYNNEISEKSEIFDDQFSVERPDGSNFTLKIRSTKLEDSAMYFCASSETGVTNEKLFFGSGTQLSVL.

The chain carries TRBV30 and TRBJ1-1; TRBD1 matches at 12 bases. This CDR3 region has 13 residues. Germline V CDR1 and CDR2: GTSNPN, SVGIG (reference sequence). Losses at the gene ends were 5 bases for V and 6 bases for J; bases not matched to a gene: 4. This CDR3 is CAWGTGGIAEAFF. CDR3 DNA: TGTGCCTGGGGGACAGGGGGCATCGCTGAAGCTTTCTTT.

The CDR3 nucleotides read TGTGCCAGTGGGCTGACAGGGGGCTATGGCTACACCTTC. It is translated as CASGLTGGYGYTF. V gene TRBV19 combines with J gene TRBJ1-2; 9 nucleotides match TRBD1. The germline V gene has CDR1 LNHDA and CDR2 SQIVND (reference sequence). Germline trimming cut 8 bases from V and 4 bases from J; bases unmatched to any gene: 5. The CDR3 is made up of 13 amino acids.

DNA of the CDR3: TGTGCCAGCGTCCCACGGGGGGCGCCCCGGGATGGCTACACCTTC. As protein: CASVPRGAPRDGYTF. The chain uses TRBV6-5 and TRBJ1-2, with D tentatively TRBD1 (6 bases). Trimming shortened V by 8 bases and J by 6 bases, and 22 bases separated the two germline ends. This CDR3 has 15 amino acids. CDR1 MNHEY and CDR2 SVGAGI come from the germline V gene.

The V gene is TRBV30, the J gene TRBJ1-3; D is perhaps TRBD1 (5 bases). Trimming removed 0 bases at V and 4 bases at J, with 7 bases between. Germline V CDR1 and CDR2: GTSNPN, SVGIG (reference sequence). CDR3 length: 13 residues. CDR3 loop: CAWSVSGGNTIYF. Written as DNA, the CDR3 is TGTGCCTGGAGTGTTTCAGGGGGAAACACCATATATTTT.

CDR3 nucleotide sequence: TGTGCCAGCAGTGGTATCCTCCTTAACTCTGGGGCCAACGTCCTGACTTTC. It codes for CASSGILLNSGANVLTF. The chain is built from TRBV6-1 and TRBJ2-6; D remains ambiguous. The CDR3 runs 17 residues. Germline CDR1 reads MNHNS; CDR2 reads SASEGT. Trimming left V 4 bases short and J 0 bases short, with 13 bases between.

The chain links TRBV6-1 to TRBJ2-5; D is possibly TRBD2 (6 bases). CDR1 and CDR2 (germline): MNHNS, SASEGT. Trimming left V 2 bases short and J 5 bases short, with 15 bases between. This CDR3 spans 15 amino acids. CDR3 loop: CASSELALFGETQYF. The CDR3 region has the DNA TGTGCCAGCAGTGAACTAGCGCTATTCGGCGAGACCCAGTACTTC.